This T cell receptor (beta chain) derives from a study of blood T cell repertoires in COVID-19. At the level of the study: Some COVID-19 samples were acute and others convalescent; all came from the United States, Italy and Spain. The analysed material was cDNA or gDNA that came from T cells, B-cell-depleted T cells, or PBMCs.

In the original processing: Reference gene primer amplification yielded estimated nucleated cell counts. This table comes from immunoSEQ multiplex PCR, and its TCRdb copy is limited to in-frame clones, with some not included. V and J calls and clone size follow that table, whereas D and trimming were derived from the DNA. In the table there are approximately 260,000 clones, nearly 90% of which are singletons. Per the germline V gene, CDR1 is SGHTA and CDR2 is FQGTGA. V lost 5 bases to trimming and J lost 1 base, with 8 bases between them. The CDR3 sequence is 13 residues long. As concerns this clone: In the same sample, other DNA sequences code for this CDR3.

This chain uses TRBV7-3 with TRBJ1-1; no firm D call. The TCR comes from a woman aged 55-69 years who had recovered from COVID-19. Sequenced sample: PBMCs or T cells enriched from blood (not recorded which). As DNA, the CDR3 is TGTGCCAGCAGCCTCAGACAGAACACTGAAGCTTTCTTT. As protein: CASSLRQNTEAFF.